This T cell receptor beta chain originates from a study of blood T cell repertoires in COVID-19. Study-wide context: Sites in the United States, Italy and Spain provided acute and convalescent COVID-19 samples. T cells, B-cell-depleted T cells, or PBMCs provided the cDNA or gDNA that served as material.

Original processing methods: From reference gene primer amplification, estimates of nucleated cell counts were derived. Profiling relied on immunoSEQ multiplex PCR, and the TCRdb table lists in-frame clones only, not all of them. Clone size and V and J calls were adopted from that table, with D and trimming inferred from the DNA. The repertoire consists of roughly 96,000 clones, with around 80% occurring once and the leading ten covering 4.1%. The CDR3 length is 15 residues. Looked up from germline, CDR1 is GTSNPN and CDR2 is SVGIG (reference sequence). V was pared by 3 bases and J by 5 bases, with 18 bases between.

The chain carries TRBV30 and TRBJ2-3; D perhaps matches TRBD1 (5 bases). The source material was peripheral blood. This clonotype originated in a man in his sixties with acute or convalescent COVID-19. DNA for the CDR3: TGTGCCTGGAGCCGACCAGGAAAGCAGGGAGATACGCAGTATTTT. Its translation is CAWSRPGKQGDTQYF.